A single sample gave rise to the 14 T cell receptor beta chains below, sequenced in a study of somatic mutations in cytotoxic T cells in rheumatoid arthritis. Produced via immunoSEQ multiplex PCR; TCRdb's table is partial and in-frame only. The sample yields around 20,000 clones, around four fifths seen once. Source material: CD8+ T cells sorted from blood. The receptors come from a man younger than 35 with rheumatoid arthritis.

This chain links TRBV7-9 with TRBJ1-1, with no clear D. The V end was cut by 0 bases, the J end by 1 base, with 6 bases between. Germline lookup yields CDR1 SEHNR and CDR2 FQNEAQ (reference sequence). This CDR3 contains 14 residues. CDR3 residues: CASSLAESNTEAFF. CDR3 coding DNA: TGTGCCAGCAGCTTAGCGGAATCGAACACTGAAGCTTTCTTT.

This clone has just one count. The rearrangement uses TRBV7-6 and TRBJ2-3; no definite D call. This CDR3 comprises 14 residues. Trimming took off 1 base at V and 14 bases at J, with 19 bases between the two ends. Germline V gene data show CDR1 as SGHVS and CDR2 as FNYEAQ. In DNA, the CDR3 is TGTGCCAGCAGCTTAGTGCGGACCCCTCCTACCTGGTATTTT. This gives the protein CASSLVRTPPTWYF.

The CDR3 reads CASSVGLSSGNTIYF. The DNA of the CDR3 is TGTGCCAGCAGCGTTGGACTGAGCTCTGGAAACACCATATATTTT. The chain recombines TRBV9 with TRBJ1-3, with D uncertain. The CDR3 contains 15 residues. Germline V lookup: CDR1 SGDLS, CDR2 YYNGEE. Deletions cut 2 bases from V and 0 bases from J, with 9 bases between.

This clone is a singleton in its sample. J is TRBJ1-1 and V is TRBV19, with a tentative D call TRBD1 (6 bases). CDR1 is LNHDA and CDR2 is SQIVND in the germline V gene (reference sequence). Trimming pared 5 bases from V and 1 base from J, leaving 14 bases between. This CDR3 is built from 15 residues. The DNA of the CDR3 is TGTGCCAGTAGTGAAAACAGGGTGGGGAACACTGAAGCTTTCTTT. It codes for CASSENRVGNTEAFF.

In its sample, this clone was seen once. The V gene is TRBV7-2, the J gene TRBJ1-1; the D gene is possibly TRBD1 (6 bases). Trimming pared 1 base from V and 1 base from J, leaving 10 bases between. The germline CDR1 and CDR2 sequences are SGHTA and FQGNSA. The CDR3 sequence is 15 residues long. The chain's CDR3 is CASSLGQGTNTEAFF. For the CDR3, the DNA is TGTGCCAGCAGCTTAGGGCAGGGGACGAACACTGAAGCTTTCTTT.

CDR3 region: CASSQGEGNSNQPQHF. The CDR3, as DNA: TGCGCCAGCAGTCAAGGGGAAGGGAATAGCAATCAGCCCCAGCATTTT. The chain uses TRBV23-1 and TRBJ1-5; D unresolved. TRBV23-1 is flagged as an ORF with uncertain function. V shed 2 bases and J shed 0 bases, with 11 bases lying between them. This CDR3 is built from 16 residues.

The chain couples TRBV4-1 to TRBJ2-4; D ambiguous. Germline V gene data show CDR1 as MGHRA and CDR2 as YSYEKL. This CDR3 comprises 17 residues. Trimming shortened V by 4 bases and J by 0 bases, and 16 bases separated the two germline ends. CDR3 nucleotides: TGCGCCAGCAGCCCTTCCCCAATAATCCTAGCCAAAAACATTCAGTACTTC. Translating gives CASSPSPIILAKNIQYF.

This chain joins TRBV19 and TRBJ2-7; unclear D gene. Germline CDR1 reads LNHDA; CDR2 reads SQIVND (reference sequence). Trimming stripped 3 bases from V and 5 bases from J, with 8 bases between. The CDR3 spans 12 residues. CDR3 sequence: CASSIGRNEQYF. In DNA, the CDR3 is TGTGCCAGTAGTATCGGACGTAACGAGCAGTACTTC.

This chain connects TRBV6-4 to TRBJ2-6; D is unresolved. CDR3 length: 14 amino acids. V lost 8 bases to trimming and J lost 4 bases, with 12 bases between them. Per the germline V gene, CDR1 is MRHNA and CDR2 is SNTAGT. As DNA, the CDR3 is TGTGCCAGCGCAACCGGGCAAGGGGCCAACGTCCTGACTTTC. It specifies CASATGQGANVLTF.

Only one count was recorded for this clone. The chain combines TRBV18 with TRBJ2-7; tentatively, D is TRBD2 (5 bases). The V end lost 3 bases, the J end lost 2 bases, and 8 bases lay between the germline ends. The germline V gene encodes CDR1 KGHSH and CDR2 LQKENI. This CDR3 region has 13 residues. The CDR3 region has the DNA TGTGCCAGCTCACCGAGGGTCCCCTACGAGCAGTACTTC. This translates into CASSPRVPYEQYF. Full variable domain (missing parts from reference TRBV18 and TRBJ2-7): NAGVMQNPRHLVRRRGQEARLRCSPMKGHSHVYWYRQLPEEGLKFMVYLQKENIIDESGMPKERFSAEFPKEGPSILRIQQVVRGDSAAYFCASSPRVPYEQYFGPGTRLTVT.

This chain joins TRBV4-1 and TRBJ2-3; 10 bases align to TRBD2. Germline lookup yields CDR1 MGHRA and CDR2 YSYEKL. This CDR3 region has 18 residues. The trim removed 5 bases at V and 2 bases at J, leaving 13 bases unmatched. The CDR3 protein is CASSCVSGGGRDTDTQYF. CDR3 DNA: TGCGCCAGCAGCTGTGTAAGCGGGGGGGGGAGGGACACAGATACGCAGTATTTT.

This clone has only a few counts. As DNA, the CDR3 is TGTGCCAGTTCGCAGGGTAAGAAAGACGAGCAGTACTTC. Translating gives CASSQGKKDEQYF. This sequence joins TRBV19 and TRBJ2-7, with D tentatively TRBD1 (5 bases). There are 13 residues in the CDR3. The germline V and J ends were trimmed by 8 bases and 5 bases, with 16 bases remaining between them. CDR1 and CDR2 from the germline V gene are LNHDA and SQIVND (reference sequence). Full variable domain (remainder filled in from reference TRBV19 and TRBJ2-7): DGGITQSPKYLFRKEGQNVTLSCEQNLNHDAMYWYRQDPGQGLRLIYYSQIVNDFQKGDIAEGYSVSREKKESFPLTVTSAQKNPTAFYLCASSQGKKDEQYFGPGTRLTVT.

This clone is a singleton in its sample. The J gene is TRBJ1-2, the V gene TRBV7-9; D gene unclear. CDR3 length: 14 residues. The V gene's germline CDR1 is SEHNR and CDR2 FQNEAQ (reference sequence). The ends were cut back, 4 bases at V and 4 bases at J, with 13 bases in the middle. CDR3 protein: CASSSNANTYGYTF. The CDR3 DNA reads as TGTGCCAGCAGCTCGAATGCCAACACCTATGGCTACACCTTC. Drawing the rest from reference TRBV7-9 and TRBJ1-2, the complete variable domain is DTGVSQNPRHKITKRGQNVTFRCDPISEHNRLYWYRQTLGQGPEFLTYFQNEAQLEKSRLLSDRFSAERPKGSFSTLEIQRTEQGDSAMYLCASSSNANTYGYTFGSGTRLTVV.

DNA of the CDR3: TGCGCCAGCAGCCAAGATTGGGGGACAGGTTTTTTTGATACGCAGTATTTT. This sequence encodes CASSQDWGTGFFDTQYF. The chain couples TRBV4-1 to TRBJ2-3; 8 bases align to TRBD1. Germline loops: CDR1 MGHRA, CDR2 YSYEKL. The length of the CDR3 is 17 residues. Trimming took 0 bases from V and 6 from J; bases not matched to a gene: 11.